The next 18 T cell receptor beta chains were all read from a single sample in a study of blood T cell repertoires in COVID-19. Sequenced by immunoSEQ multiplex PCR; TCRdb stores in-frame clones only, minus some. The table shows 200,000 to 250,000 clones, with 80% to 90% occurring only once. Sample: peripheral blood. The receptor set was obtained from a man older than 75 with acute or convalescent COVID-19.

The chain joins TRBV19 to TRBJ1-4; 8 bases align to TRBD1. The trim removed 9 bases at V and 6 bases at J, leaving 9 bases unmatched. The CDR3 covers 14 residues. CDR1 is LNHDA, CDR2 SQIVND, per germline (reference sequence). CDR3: CASRDPGGHEKLFF. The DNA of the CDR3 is TGTGCCAGCAGGGACCCAGGGGGCCATGAAAAACTGTTTTTT.

The DNA of the CDR3 is TGTGCCAGCAGTAAGCAGGTCTCTGGGGCCAACGTCCTGACTTTC. Amino acids: CASSKQVSGANVLTF. The genes are TRBV27 and TRBJ2-6; unclear D gene. The germline V gene has CDR1 MNHEY and CDR2 SMNVEV (reference sequence). Trimming pared 5 bases from V and 0 bases from J, leaving 8 bases between. The CDR3 is 15 amino acids.

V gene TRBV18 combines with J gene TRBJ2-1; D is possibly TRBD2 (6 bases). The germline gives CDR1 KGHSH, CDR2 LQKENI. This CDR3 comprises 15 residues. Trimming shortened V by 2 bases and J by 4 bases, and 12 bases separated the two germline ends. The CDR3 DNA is TGTGCCAGCTCACCAGGGGCCGGGACTTACAATGAGCAGTTCTTC. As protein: CASSPGAGTYNEQFF. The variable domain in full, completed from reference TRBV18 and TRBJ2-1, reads NAGVMQNPRHLVRRRGQEARLRCSPMKGHSHVYWYRQLPEEGLKFMVYLQKENIIDESGMPKERFSAEFPKEGPSILRIQQVVRGDSAAYFCASSPGAGTYNEQFFGPGTRLTVL.

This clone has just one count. The CDR3 nucleotides read TGTGCCATCAGCAGCGGGGTGGGGGAAAATGAGCAGTTCTTC. Protein: CAISSGVGENEQFF. This chain joins TRBV10-3 and TRBJ2-1; 7 nucleotides align to TRBD2. V gave up 6 bases and J gave up 7 bases; unmatched junction bases: 9. Per germline, CDR1 ENHRY and CDR2 SYGVKD. The CDR3 loop spans 14 amino acids.

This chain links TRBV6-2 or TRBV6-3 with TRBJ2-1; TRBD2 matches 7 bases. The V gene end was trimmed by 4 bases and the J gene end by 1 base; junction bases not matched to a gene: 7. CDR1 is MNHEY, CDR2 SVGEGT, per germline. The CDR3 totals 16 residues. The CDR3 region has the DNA TGTGCCAGCAGTTCTACAGCGGGATTGTCCTACAATGAGCAGTTCTTC. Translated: CASSSTAGLSYNEQFF.

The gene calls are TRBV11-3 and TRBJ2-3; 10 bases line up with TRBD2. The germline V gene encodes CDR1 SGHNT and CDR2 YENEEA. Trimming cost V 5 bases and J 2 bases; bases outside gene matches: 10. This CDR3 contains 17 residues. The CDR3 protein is CASSLTHGLAATDTQYF. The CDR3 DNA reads TGTGCCAGCAGCCTTACCCATGGACTAGCGGCCACAGATACGCAGTATTTT. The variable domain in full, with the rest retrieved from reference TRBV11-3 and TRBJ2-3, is EAGVVQSPRYKIIEKKQPVAFWCNPISGHNTLYWYLQNLGQGPELLIRYENEEAVDDSQLPKDRFSAERLKGVDSTLKIQPAELGDSAVYLCASSLTHGLAATDTQYFGPGTRLTVL.

DNA for the CDR3: TGCGCCAGCAGCCAAGACCAGGGGGCGCACACTGAAGCTTTCTTT. Its translation: CASSQDQGAHTEAFF. V is TRBV4-1 and J is TRBJ1-1; 8 nucleotides line up with TRBD1. V shed 0 bases and J 3 bases; nucleotides not matched to a gene: 3. CDR3 length: 15 amino acids. The germline CDR1 and CDR2 sequences are MGHRA and YSYEKL.

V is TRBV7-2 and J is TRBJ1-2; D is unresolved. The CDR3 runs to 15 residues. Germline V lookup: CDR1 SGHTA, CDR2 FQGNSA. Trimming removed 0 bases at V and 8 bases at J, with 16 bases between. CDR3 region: CASSLAEDGFWGYTF. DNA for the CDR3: TGTGCCAGCAGCTTAGCAGAAGACGGGTTTTGGGGCTACACCTTC.

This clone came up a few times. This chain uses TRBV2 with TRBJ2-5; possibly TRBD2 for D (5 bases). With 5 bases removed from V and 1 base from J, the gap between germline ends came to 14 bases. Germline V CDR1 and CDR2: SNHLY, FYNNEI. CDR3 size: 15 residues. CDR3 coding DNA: TGTGCCAGCAGTTCGGTGGGCGGACTCCAAGAGACCCAGTACTTC. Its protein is CASSSVGGLQETQYF.

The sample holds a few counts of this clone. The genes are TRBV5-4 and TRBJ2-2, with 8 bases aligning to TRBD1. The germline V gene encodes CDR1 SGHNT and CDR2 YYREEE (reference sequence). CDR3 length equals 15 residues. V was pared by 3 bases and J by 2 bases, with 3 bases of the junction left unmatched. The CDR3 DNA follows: TGTGCCAGCAGCTCCGGACAGGGTAACACCGGGGAGCTGTTTTTT. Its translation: CASSSGQGNTGELFF.

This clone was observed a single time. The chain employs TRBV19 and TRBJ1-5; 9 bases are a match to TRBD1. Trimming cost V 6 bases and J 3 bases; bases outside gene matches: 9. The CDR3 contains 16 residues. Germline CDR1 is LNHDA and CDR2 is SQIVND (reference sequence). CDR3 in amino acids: CASRDSGQGDNQPQHF. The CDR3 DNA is TGTGCCAGTAGAGACTCGGGACAGGGTGACAATCAGCCCCAGCATTTT.

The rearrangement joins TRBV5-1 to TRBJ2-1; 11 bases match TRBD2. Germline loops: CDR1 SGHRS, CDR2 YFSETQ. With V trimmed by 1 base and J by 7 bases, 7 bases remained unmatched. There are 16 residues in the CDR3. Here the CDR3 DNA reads TGCGCCAGCAGCTTGACTAGCGGGAGTCTTATTAATGAGCAGTTCTTC. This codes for CASSLTSGSLINEQFF.

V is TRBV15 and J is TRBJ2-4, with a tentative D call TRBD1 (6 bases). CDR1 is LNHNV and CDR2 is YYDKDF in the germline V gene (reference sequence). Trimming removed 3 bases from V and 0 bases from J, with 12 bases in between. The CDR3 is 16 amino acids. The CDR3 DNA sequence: TGTGCCACCAGCAGGACAGGCGCTTTAGCCAAAAACATTCAGTACTTC. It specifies CATSRTGALAKNIQYF.

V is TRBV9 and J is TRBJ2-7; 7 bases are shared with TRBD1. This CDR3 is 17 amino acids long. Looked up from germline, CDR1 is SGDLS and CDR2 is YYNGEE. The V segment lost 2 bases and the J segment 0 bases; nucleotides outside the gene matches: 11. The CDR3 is CASSVGLGQPSSYEQYF. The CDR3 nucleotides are TGTGCCAGCAGCGTCGGGCTGGGACAGCCTAGCTCCTACGAGCAGTACTTC. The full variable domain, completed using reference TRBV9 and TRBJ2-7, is DSGVTQTPKHLITATGQRVTLRCSPRSGDLSVYWYQQSLDQGLQFLIQYYNGEERAKGNILERFSAQQFPDLHSELNLSSLELGDSALYFCASSVGLGQPSSYEQYFGPGTRLTVT.

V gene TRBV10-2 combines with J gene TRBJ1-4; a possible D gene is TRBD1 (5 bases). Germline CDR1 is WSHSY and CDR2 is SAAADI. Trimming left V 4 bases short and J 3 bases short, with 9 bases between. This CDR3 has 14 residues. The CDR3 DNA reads TGCGCCAGCAGTGGGACAAGCCCTAATGAAAAACTGTTTTTT. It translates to CASSGTSPNEKLFF.

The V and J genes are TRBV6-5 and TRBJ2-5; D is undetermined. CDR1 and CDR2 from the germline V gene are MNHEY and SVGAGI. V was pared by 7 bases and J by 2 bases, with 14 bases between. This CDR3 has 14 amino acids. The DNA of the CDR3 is TGTGCCAGCACCCGCCCGGCGGTGCAAGAGACCCAGTACTTC. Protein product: CASTRPAVQETQYF.

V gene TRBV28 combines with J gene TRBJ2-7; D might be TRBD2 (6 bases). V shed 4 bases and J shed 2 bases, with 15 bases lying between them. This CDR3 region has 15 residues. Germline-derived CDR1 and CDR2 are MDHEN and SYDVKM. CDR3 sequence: CASSYRATGAYEQYF. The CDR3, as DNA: TGTGCCAGCAGTTACCGCGCGACGGGGGCCTACGAGCAGTACTTC.

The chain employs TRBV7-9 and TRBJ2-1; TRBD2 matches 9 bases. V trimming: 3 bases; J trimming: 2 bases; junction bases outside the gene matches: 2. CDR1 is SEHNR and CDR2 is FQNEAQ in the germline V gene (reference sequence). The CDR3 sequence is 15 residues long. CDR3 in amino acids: CASSFIAGAYNEQFF. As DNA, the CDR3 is TGTGCCAGCAGCTTTATAGCGGGGGCCTACAATGAGCAGTTCTTC. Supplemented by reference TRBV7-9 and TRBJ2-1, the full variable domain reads DTGVSQNPRHKITKRGQNVTFRCDPISEHNRLYWYRQTLGQGPEFLTYFQNEAQLEKSRLLSDRFSAERPKGSFSTLEIQRTEQGDSAMYLCASSFIAGAYNEQFFGPGTRLTVL.